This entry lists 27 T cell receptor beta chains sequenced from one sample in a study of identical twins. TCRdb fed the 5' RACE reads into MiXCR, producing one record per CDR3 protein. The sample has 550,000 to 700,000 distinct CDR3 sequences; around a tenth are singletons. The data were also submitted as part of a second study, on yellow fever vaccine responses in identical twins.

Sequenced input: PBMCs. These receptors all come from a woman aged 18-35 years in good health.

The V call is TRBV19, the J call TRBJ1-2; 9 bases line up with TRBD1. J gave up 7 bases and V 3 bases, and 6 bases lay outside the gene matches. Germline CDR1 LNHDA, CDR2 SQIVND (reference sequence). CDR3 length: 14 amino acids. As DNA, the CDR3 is TGTGCCAGTAGTATCCGGGACAGGGTGGCTGGCTACACCTTC. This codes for CASSIRDRVAGYTF.

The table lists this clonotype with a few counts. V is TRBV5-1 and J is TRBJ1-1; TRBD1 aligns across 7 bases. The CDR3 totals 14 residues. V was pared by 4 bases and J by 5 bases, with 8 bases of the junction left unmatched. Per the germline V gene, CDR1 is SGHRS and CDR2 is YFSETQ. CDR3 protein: CASSKGGAGTEAFF. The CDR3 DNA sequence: TGCGCCAGCAGCAAAGGGGGCGCGGGGACTGAAGCTTTCTTT.

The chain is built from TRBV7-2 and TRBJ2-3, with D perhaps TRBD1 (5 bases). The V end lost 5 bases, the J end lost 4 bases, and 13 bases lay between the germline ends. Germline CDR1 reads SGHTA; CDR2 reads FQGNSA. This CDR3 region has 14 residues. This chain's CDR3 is CASSTKTGPDTQYF. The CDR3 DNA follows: TGTGCCAGCAGCACAAAAACAGGACCAGATACGCAGTATTTT.

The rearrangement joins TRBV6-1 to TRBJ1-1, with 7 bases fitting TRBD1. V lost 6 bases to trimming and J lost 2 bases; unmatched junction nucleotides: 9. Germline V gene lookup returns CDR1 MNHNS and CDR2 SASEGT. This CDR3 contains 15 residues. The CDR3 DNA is TGTGCCAGCAGGCTAAAGTGGGACAGCAACACTGAAGCTTTCTTT. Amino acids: CASRLKWDSNTEAFF.

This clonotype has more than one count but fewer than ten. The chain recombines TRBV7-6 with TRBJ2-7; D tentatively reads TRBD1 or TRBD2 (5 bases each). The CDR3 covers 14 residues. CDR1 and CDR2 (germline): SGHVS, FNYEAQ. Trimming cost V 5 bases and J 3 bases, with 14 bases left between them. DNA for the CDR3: TGTGCCAGCAGCCCCGGGACCTGGGGCTACGAGCAGTACTTC. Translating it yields CASSPGTWGYEQYF.

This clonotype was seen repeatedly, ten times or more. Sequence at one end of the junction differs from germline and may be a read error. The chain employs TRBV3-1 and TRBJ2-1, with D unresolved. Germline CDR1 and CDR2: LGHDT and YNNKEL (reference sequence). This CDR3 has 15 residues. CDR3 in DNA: TGTGCCAGCAGCCAAGGCCCCGGCTCCTCCAATGAGCAGTTCTTC. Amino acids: CASSQGPGSSNEQFF.

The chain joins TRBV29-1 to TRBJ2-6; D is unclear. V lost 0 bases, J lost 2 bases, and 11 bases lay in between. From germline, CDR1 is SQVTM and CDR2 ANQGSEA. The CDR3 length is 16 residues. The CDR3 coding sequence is TGCAGCGTTGAAGAATTTACAGTCGCTGGGGCCAACGTCCTGACTTTC. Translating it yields CSVEEFTVAGANVLTF.

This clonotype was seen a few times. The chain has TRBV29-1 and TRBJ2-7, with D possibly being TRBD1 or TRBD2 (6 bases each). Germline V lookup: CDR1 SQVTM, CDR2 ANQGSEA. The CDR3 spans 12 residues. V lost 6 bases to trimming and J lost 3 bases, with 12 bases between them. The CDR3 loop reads CSVEGHNYEQYF. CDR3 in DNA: TGCAGCGTGGAGGGACATAACTACGAGCAGTACTTC.

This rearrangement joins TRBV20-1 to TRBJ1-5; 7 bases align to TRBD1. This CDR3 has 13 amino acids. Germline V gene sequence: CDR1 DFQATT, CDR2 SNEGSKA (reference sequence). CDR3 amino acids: CSAGVQGDQPQHF. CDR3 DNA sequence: TGCAGCGCAGGGGTGCAGGGGGATCAGCCCCAGCATTTT.

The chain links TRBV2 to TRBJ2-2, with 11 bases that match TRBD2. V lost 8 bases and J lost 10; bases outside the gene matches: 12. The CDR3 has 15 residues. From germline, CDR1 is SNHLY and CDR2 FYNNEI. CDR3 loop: CASATSGGGWEELFF. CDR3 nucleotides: TGTGCCAGCGCCACTAGCGGGGGAGGTTGGGAGGAGCTGTTTTTT.

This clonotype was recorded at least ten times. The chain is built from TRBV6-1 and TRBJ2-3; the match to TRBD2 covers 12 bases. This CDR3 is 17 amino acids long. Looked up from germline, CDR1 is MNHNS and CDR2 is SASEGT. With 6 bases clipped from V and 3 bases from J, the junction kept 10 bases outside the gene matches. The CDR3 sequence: CASSRLTSGRTTDTQYF. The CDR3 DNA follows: TGTGCCAGCAGCCGACTCACTAGCGGGAGGACGACAGATACGCAGTATTTT.

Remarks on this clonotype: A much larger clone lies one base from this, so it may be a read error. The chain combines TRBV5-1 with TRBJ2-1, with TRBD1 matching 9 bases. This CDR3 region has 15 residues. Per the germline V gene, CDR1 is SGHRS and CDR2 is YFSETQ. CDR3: CACSLEGTGWNEQFF. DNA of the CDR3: TGCGCCTGCAGCTTGGAGGGGACAGGGTGGAATGAGCAGTTCTTC.

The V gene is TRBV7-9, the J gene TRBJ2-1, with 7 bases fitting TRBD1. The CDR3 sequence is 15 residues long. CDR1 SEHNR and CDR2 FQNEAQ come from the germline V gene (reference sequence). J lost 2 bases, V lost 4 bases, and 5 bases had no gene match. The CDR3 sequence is CASSSTGTAYNEQFF. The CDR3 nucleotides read TGTGCCAGCAGCTCGACCGGGACAGCCTACAATGAGCAGTTCTTC.

The CDR3 here is CASSENPSDEQFF. The CDR3 nucleotides read TGTGCCAGCAGTGAAAATCCGTCCGATGAGCAGTTCTTC. This rearrangement joins TRBV2 to TRBJ2-1, with unresolved D. The CDR3 is made up of 13 amino acids. CDR1 is SNHLY, CDR2 FYNNEI, per germline. V lost 2 bases to trimming and J lost 8 bases, with 10 bases between them.

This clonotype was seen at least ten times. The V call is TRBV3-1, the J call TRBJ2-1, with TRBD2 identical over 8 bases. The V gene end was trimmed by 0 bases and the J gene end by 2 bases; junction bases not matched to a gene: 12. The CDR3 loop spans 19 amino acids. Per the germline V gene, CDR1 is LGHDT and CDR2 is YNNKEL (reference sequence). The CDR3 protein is CASSQEWLGAGATYNEQFF. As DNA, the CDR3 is TGTGCCAGCAGCCAAGAGTGGTTAGGAGCGGGGGCCACCTACAATGAGCAGTTCTTC.

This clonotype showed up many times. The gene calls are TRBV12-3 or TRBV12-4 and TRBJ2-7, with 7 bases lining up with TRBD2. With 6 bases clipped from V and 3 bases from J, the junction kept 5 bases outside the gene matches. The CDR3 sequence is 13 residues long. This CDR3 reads CASRRSGGYEQYF. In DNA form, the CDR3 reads TGTGCCAGCAGGCGGTCGGGGGGCTACGAGCAGTACTTC.

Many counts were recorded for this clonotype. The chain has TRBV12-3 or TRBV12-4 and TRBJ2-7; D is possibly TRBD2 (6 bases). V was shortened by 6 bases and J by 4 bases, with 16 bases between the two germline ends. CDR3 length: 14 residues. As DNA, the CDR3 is TGTGCCAGCAGCCCGGGACTGGGACTTTACGAGCAGTACTTC. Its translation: CASSPGLGLYEQYF.

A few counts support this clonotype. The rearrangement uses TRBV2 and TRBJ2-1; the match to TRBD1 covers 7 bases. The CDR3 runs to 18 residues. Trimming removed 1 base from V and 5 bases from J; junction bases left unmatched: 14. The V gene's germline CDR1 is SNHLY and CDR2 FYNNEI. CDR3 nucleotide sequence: TGTGCCAGCAGTGAAGAAAGGGGGCGTCGTGATTGGGACAATGAGCAGTTCTTC. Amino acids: CASSEERGRRDWDNEQFF.

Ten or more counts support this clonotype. The CDR3 DNA follows: TGTGCCAGCAGCTTCCTAGCGGGGGGTGCGGATACGCAGTATTTT. Its protein is CASSFLAGGADTQYF. V gene TRBV7-9 combines with J gene TRBJ2-3, with TRBD2 matching over 11 bases. This CDR3 contains 15 residues. With 3 bases clipped from V and 6 bases from J, the junction kept 5 bases outside the gene matches. Germline CDR1 SEHNR, CDR2 FQNEAQ (reference sequence).

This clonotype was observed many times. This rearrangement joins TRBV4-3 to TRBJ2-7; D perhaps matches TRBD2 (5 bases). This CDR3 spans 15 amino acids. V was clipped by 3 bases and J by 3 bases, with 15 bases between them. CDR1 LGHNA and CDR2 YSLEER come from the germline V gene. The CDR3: CASSQSPEVGYEQYF. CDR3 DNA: TGCGCCAGCAGCCAGTCTCCGGAGGTGGGCTACGAGCAGTACTTC.

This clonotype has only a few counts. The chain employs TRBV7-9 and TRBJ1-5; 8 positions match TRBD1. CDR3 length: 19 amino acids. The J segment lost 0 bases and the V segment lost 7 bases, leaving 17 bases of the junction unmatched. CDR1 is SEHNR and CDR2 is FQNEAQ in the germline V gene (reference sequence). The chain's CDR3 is CASNRTWDRNPSSNQPQHF. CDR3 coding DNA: TGTGCCAGCAACCGGACCTGGGACAGGAACCCCAGTAGCAATCAGCCCCAGCATTTT.

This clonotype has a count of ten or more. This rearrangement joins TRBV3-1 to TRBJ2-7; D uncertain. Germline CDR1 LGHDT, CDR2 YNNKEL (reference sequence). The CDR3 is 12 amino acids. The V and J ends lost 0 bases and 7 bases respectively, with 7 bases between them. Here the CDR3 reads CASSQEYSEQYF. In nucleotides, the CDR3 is TGTGCCAGCAGCCAAGAGTACTCGGAGCAGTACTTC.

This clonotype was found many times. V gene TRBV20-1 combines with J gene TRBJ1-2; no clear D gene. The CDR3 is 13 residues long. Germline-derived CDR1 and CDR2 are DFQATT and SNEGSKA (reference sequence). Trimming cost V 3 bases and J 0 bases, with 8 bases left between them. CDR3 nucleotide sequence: TGCAGTGCTAGCGGGCTAGCTAACTATGGCTACACCTTC. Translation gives CSASGLANYGYTF.

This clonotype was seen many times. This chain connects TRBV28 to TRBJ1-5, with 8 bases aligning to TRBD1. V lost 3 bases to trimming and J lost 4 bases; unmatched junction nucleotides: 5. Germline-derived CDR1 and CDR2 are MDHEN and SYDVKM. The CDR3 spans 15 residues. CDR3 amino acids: CASSFQGAINQPQHF. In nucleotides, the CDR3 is TGTGCCAGCAGTTTTCAGGGGGCGATTAATCAGCCCCAGCATTTT.

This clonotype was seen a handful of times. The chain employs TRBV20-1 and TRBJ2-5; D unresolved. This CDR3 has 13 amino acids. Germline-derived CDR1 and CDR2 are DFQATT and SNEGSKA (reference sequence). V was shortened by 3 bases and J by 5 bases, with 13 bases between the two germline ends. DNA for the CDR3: TGCAGTGCTAGGAGCGTGGGTGGGGAGACCCAGTACTTC. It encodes CSARSVGGETQYF.

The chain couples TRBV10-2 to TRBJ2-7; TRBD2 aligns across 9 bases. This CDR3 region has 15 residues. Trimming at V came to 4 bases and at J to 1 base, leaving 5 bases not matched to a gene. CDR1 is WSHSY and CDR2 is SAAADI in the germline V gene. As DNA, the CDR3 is TGCGCCAGCAGTGTCCCCCTAGCGGGATCCTACGAGCAGTACTTC. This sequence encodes CASSVPLAGSYEQYF.

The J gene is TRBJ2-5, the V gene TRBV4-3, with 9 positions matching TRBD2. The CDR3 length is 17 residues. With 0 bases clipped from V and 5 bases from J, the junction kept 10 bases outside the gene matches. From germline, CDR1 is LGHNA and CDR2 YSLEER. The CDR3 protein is CASSQDFPSGTGETQYF. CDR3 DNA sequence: TGCGCCAGCAGCCAAGATTTTCCTAGCGGGACGGGGGAGACCCAGTACTTC.